This TCR beta chain was obtained from a study of blood T cell repertoires in COVID-19. About the research overall: Whether acute or convalescent, the COVID-19 samples came from the United States, Italy and Spain. The analysed material was cDNA or gDNA that came from T cells, B-cell-depleted T cells, or PBMCs.

Trimming at V came to 5 bases and at J to 5 bases, leaving 11 bases not matched to a gene. Per the germline V gene, CDR1 is LGHDT and CDR2 is YNNKEL (reference sequence). CDR3 length equals 15 residues. Per the original data handling: Amplification with reference gene primers provided the estimates of nucleated cell counts. Some clones are missing from TCRdb's copy, which holds only in-frame ones; the method was immunoSEQ multiplex PCR. Clone size and V and J calls were adopted from that table, with D and trimming inferred from the DNA. Of 100,000 to 150,000 clones listed, over 70% were seen once; the top ten hold 3.8%.

This TCR derives from a woman between 50 and 59 years old with acute or convalescent COVID-19. The chain recombines TRBV3-1 (or the pseudogene TRBV3-2) with TRBJ2-5, with 7 bases identical to TRBD2. Sequenced sample: peripheral blood. CDR3 DNA: TGTGCCAGCAGCTCGTGGCTGAGGCGGGAGGAGACCCAGTACTTC. Translation: CASSSWLRREETQYF.